This passage covers 10 T cell receptor beta chains from one sample sequenced in a study of T cells in Graves' hyperthyroidism and ophthalmopathy. RNA transcripts served as the template for amplifying TCR beta CDR3 regions. The HTBI primer set served for first-round RT-PCR of the TCR CDR3. TCRdb passed the multiplex PCR reads through MiXCR, listing each CDR3 protein once. Of roughly 420,000 distinct CDR3 sequences in the sample, roughly 15% were seen once. Input material: blood. The origin of the receptors is a woman under 30 with Graves' hyperthyroidism.

The rearrangement uses TRBV5-1 and TRBJ2-7; the match to TRBD2 covers 7 bases. This CDR3 is built from 16 residues. Germline V gene data show CDR1 as SGHRS and CDR2 as YFSETQ. The V and J ends lost 4 bases and 0 bases, in that order; junction bases with no gene match: 10. CDR3 region: CASSPGASGDSYEQYF. CDR3 nucleotide sequence: TGCGCCAGCAGCCCCGGGGCTAGCGGTGACTCCTACGAGCAGTACTTC.

The chain recombines TRBV5-6 with TRBJ2-4; TRBD2 might be the D (5 bases). This CDR3 is 15 amino acids long. The germline V gene has CDR1 SGHDT and CDR2 YYEEEE. Trimming left V 0 bases short and J 2 bases short, with 9 bases between. CDR3 bases: TGTGCCAGCAGCTTGGCGGGATTCTCCAAAAACATTCAGTACTTC. Its protein is CASSLAGFSKNIQYF.

This clonotype was seen a handful of times. This sequence joins TRBV9 and TRBJ2-3; TRBD2 matches at 14 bases. Germline V gives CDR1 SGDLS, CDR2 YYNGEE. V was clipped by 3 bases and J by 4 bases; unmatched bases: 22. There are 22 residues in the CDR3. Written as DNA, the CDR3 is TGTGCCAGCAGCGGACTAGCGGGAGGGCCGAAGGAATTAGCCGCCGGCCCAGATACGCAGTATTTT. Its translation is CASSGLAGGPKELAAGPDTQYF. Looking up the rest from reference TRBV9 and TRBJ2-3 gives the full variable domain: DSGVTQTPKHLITATGQRVTLRCSPRSGDLSVYWYQQSLDQGLQFLIQYYNGEERAKGNILERFSAQQFPDLHSELNLSSLELGDSALYFCASSGLAGGPKELAAGPDTQYFGPGTRLTVL.

This clonotype was seen repeatedly, ten times or more. The rearrangement uses TRBV13 and TRBJ2-7; D not resolved. The germline V gene encodes CDR1 PRHDT and CDR2 FYEKMQ (reference sequence). The V end was cut by 4 bases, the J end by 3 bases, with 16 bases between. This CDR3 contains 15 residues. The CDR3 here is CASSSSHADVYEQYF. Here the CDR3 DNA reads TGTGCCAGCAGCTCATCCCACGCGGACGTCTACGAGCAGTACTTC.

This clonotype showed up many times. The V and J genes are TRBV6-1 and TRBJ2-7, with D unresolved. The V gene's germline CDR1 is MNHNS and CDR2 SASEGT. CDR3 length: 14 amino acids. Trimming took 2 bases from V and 2 from J, leaving 10 bases between them. The CDR3 coding sequence is TGTGCCAGCAGTGAACTTACCGAGACCTACGAGCAGTACTTC. It codes for CASSELTETYEQYF.

Ten or more counts support this clonotype. The chain uses TRBV20-1 and TRBJ1-1; D unresolved. CDR1 and CDR2 from the germline V gene are DFQATT and SNEGSKA (reference sequence). V lost 0 bases, J lost 4 bases, and 12 bases lay in between. The CDR3 contains 14 residues. The CDR3 coding sequence is TGCAGTGCTAGAGATCGAAGGACGACCACTGAAGCTTTCTTT. This translates into CSARDRRTTTEAFF.

This clonotype has ten or more counts. The chain combines TRBV28 with TRBJ2-3, with TRBD2 matching 10 bases. With 2 bases clipped from V and 4 bases from J, the junction kept 9 bases outside the gene matches. The CDR3 is 17 amino acids. Germline loops: CDR1 MDHEN, CDR2 SYDVKM. This CDR3 reads CASSLHKLAGRPDTQYF. Written as DNA, the CDR3 is TGTGCCAGCAGTTTACACAAACTAGCGGGAAGGCCAGATACGCAGTATTTT.

In this sample, this clonotype turned up many times. The chain carries TRBV28 and TRBJ2-3; D could derive from TRBD1 or TRBD2 (5 bases each). CDR1 is MDHEN, CDR2 SYDVKM, per germline. V was clipped by 3 bases and J by 5 bases, with 15 bases between them. CDR3 length: 15 residues. The CDR3 protein is CASSFGGVGVDTQYF. The CDR3 coding sequence is TGTGCCAGCAGTTTTGGGGGAGTCGGGGTAGATACGCAGTATTTT.

The CDR3 nucleotides are TGTGCCAGCAGTTATAACCAGGACGCCCCGTACTTCTTC. Its protein product is CASSYNQDAPYFF. The chain links TRBV28 to TRBJ2-1; unclear D gene. Looked up from germline, CDR1 is MDHEN and CDR2 is SYDVKM. This CDR3 contains 13 residues. V gave up 4 bases and J gave up 16 bases, with 20 bases separating them.

This clonotype was seen many times. This rearrangement joins TRBV2 to TRBJ2-7, with 10 bases matching TRBD1. The germline gives CDR1 SNHLY, CDR2 FYNNEI. The CDR3 totals 16 residues. V trimming: 5 bases; J trimming: 0 bases; junction bases outside the gene matches: 7. For the CDR3, the DNA is TGTGCCAGCAGTTCCCGGGACAGGGGTCCCTCCTACGAGCAGTACTTC. This sequence encodes CASSSRDRGPSYEQYF.